This T cell receptor (beta chain) was profiled in a study of cytomegalovirus exposure and HLA in healthy donors. General study results and limits: A later analysis linked some 17,000 TCR beta sequences to HLA alleles at 0.05 false discovery rate. TCR beta sequences reportedly predicted most subjects' HLA-A and HLA-B alleles accurately. Associated with cytomegalovirus, according to the listing, were about 160 TCR beta chains.

This PCR relied on a set of 60 Vbeta primers and 13 Jbeta primers. The data were produced by immunoSEQ multiplex PCR, yet TCRdb's version contains in-frame clones alone and is incomplete. The table records about 62,000 clones, more than 70% of them present only once. Healthy people donating bone marrow made up the donors. On this clone itself: Its antigen remains unknown.

This clonotype was sampled from a woman in her 30s in good health and CMV-seronegative. The source material was PBMCs.

In DNA, the CDR3 is TGTGCCAGCAGTGAAGAGGGACAGGGATATCAGCCCCAGCATTTT. Encoded protein: CASSEEGQGYQPQHF. The genes are TRBV6-1 and TRBJ1-5; 9 bases are a match to TRBD1. The CDR3 totals 15 residues. Germline CDR1 reads MNHNS; CDR2 reads SASEGT. The junction had 3 bases not matched to a gene; V was cut back by 1 base and J by 5 bases.